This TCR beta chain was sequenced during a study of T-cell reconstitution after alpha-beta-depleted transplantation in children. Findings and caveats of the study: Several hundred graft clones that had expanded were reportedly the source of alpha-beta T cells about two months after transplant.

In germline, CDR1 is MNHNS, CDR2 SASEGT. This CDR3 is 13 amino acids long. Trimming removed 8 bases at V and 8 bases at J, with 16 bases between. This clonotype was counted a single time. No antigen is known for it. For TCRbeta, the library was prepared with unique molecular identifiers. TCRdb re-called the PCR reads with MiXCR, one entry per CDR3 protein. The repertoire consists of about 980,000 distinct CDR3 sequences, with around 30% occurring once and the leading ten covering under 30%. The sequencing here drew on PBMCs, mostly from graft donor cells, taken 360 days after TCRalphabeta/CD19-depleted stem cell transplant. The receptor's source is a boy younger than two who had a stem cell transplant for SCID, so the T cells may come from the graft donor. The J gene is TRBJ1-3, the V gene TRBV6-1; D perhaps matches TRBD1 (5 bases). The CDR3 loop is CASGRSGRHTIYF. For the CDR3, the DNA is TGTGCCAGCGGACGCTCAGGGAGACACACCATATATTTT.